One sample yielded the 30 T cell receptor beta chains listed below, sequenced in a study of cytomegalovirus exposure and HLA in healthy donors. Method: immunoSEQ multiplex PCR; TCRdb's copy keeps in-frame clones and lacks some. The data show 150,000 to 200,000 clones, with 85% to 90% seen just once and roughly 4.2% held by the top ten. Sequences were obtained from PBMCs. The receptors were gathered from a man aged 18 to 29 in good health and CMV-seropositive.

This clone was observed a few times. This rearrangement joins TRBV6-4 to TRBJ1-1; 8 positions match TRBD1. Germline CDR1 reads MRHNA; CDR2 reads SNTAGT. This CDR3 is built from 15 residues. V was pared by 6 bases and J by 0 bases, with 6 bases of the junction left unmatched. This chain's CDR3 is CASRTTGAMNTEAFF. The CDR3 nucleotides read TGTGCCAGCAGAACGACAGGGGCGATGAACACTGAAGCTTTCTTT.

The chain carries TRBV6-5 and TRBJ1-5, with TRBD1 as a possible D gene (6 bases). Looked up from germline, CDR1 is MNHEY and CDR2 is SVGAGI. CDR3 size: 15 residues. V was clipped by 5 bases and J by 0 bases, with 11 bases between them. Here the CDR3 reads CASSPRGFSNQPQHF. CDR3 sequence (DNA): TGTGCCAGCAGTCCCAGGGGATTTAGCAATCAGCCCCAGCATTTT.

This chain uses TRBV27 with TRBJ2-7; TRBD2 matches at 7 bases. Germline CDR1 and CDR2: MNHEY and SMNVEV (reference sequence). V gave up 5 bases and J gave up 3 bases; unmatched junction bases: 4. This CDR3 has 13 residues. CDR3 region: CASSDGLGYEQYF. CDR3 nucleotide sequence: TGTGCCAGCAGTGATGGACTAGGCTACGAGCAGTACTTC.

This clone appeared a few times. This sequence joins TRBV6-5 and TRBJ2-1; TRBD2 aligns across 8 bases. This CDR3 region has 16 residues. Germline CDR1 is MNHEY and CDR2 is SVGAGI. The junction had 5 bases not matched to a gene; V was cut back by 1 base and J by 3 bases. CDR3 in DNA: TGTGCCAGCAGTTACTGGAGCGGGAGAGACTACAATGAGCAGTTCTTC. Translation: CASSYWSGRDYNEQFF.

The V call is TRBV9, the J call TRBJ1-1; D might be TRBD1 (6 bases). CDR1 SGDLS and CDR2 YYNGEE come from the germline V gene. The CDR3 is made up of 15 amino acids. V was shortened by 1 base and J by 1 base, with 11 bases between the two germline ends. This CDR3 reads CASSVMAGANTEAFF. The CDR3 bases are TGTGCCAGCAGCGTAATGGCAGGGGCGAACACTGAAGCTTTCTTT.

This clone appeared once. The chain uses TRBV25-1 and TRBJ1-1; D is undetermined. The CDR3 sequence is 15 residues long. Trimming pared 2 bases from V and 6 bases from J, leaving 16 bases between. The germline V gene has CDR1 MGHDK and CDR2 SYGVNS. CDR3 amino acids: CASSETALSSAEAFF. In DNA form, the CDR3 reads TGTGCCAGCAGTGAAACGGCTCTCTCCAGCGCTGAAGCTTTCTTT.

This chain links TRBV4-1 with TRBJ2-2; 9 nucleotides match TRBD1. The CDR3 length is 16 residues. Germline trimming cut 4 bases from V and 1 base from J; bases unmatched to any gene: 4. Germline CDR1 and CDR2: MGHRA and YSYEKL. CDR3 sequence: CASSLPGQGNTGELFF. CDR3 nucleotide sequence: TGCGCCAGCAGCCTGCCGGGACAGGGGAACACCGGGGAGCTGTTTTTT.

The gene calls are TRBV19 and TRBJ2-7; the match to TRBD1 covers 7 bases. In germline, CDR1 is LNHDA, CDR2 SQIVND (reference sequence). The CDR3 runs 14 residues. V lost 6 bases and J lost 2; bases outside the gene matches: 7. CDR3 residues: CASRRGDRAYEQYF. CDR3 DNA sequence: TGTGCCAGTAGGAGGGGTGACAGGGCCTACGAGCAGTACTTC.

This clone was counted between two and nine times. J is TRBJ2-1 and V is TRBV19; maybe TRBD2 (5 bases). Germline V gives CDR1 LNHDA, CDR2 SQIVND (reference sequence). The CDR3 is 15 residues long. The V and J ends lost 9 bases and 5 bases respectively, with 20 bases between them. The CDR3 DNA is TGTGCCAGCAAGACCGGGGTACGTGGGCACAATGAGCAGTTCTTC. Translated: CASKTGVRGHNEQFF.

The V gene is TRBV19, the J gene TRBJ2-7; 9 nucleotides agree with TRBD2. Germline assignment: CDR1 LNHDA and CDR2 SQIVND (reference sequence). Unmatched junction bases numbered 12, after V lost 3 bases and J lost 0 bases. The CDR3 runs to 18 residues. The DNA of the CDR3 is TGTGCCAGTAGTATGGCTAGCGGGACTGTTTGGGGCTCCTACGAGCAGTACTTC. Translating it yields CASSMASGTVWGSYEQYF.

This chain connects TRBV6-5 to TRBJ2-1, with D perhaps TRBD2 (6 bases). CDR1 and CDR2 (germline): MNHEY, SVGAGI. V dropped 6 bases and J dropped 4 bases, with 16 bases sitting between them. The CDR3 is made up of 15 amino acids. In DNA form, the CDR3 reads TGTGCCAGCAGCCGCGCCCGGGGACTTTACAATGAGCAGTTCTTC. Its translation is CASSRARGLYNEQFF.

The chain links TRBV6-1 to TRBJ2-7; 14 positions match TRBD2. Losses at the gene ends were 6 bases for V and 5 bases for J; bases not matched to a gene: 6. From germline, CDR1 is MNHNS and CDR2 SASEGT. The CDR3 consists of 15 residues. The CDR3 is CASRTGTSGSNEQYF. The CDR3 DNA sequence: TGTGCCAGCAGAACCGGGACTAGCGGGAGCAACGAGCAGTACTTC.

The rearrangement joins TRBV11-3 to TRBJ2-7; TRBD2 agrees at 10 bases. V lost 8 bases to trimming and J lost 1 base; unmatched junction nucleotides: 23. The CDR3 contains 20 residues. Germline CDR1 reads SGHNT; CDR2 reads YENEEA. The CDR3 nucleotides are TGTGCCAGCGAGATAAAGGAGCGAAGGAGGATAGCGGGAGGTTCCTACGAGCAGTACTTC. This sequence encodes CASEIKERRRIAGGSYEQYF.

This chain uses TRBV5-4 with TRBJ2-1, with TRBD1 matching 10 bases. Unmatched junction bases numbered 5, after V lost 2 bases and J lost 3 bases. Germline V gene lookup returns CDR1 SGHNT and CDR2 YYREEE (reference sequence). The CDR3 covers 16 residues. CDR3 DNA: TGTGCCAGCAGCTTCCGGGACAGGGGATACTACAATGAGCAGTTCTTC. As protein: CASSFRDRGYYNEQFF.

This clone was seen a handful of times. This chain connects TRBV9 to TRBJ1-2, with 7 bases that match TRBD1. Germline CDR1 is SGDLS and CDR2 is YYNGEE. V shed 0 bases and J 5 bases; nucleotides not matched to a gene: 7. The CDR3 spans 15 residues. CDR3 sequence reads: CASSVEGGTLYGYTF. CDR3 coding DNA: TGTGCCAGCAGCGTAGAAGGGGGCACGCTTTATGGCTACACCTTC. The full variable domain, completed using reference TRBV9 and TRBJ1-2, is DSGVTQTPKHLITATGQRVTLRCSPRSGDLSVYWYQQSLDQGLQFLIQYYNGEERAKGNILERFSAQQFPDLHSELNLSSLELGDSALYFCASSVEGGTLYGYTFGSGTRLTVV.

Comments on this clone: This sample includes further DNA sequences coding for the same CDR3. The rearrangement joins TRBV4-1 to TRBJ2-7; 12 nucleotides line up with TRBD2. Germline V gives CDR1 MGHRA, CDR2 YSYEKL. V gave up 1 base and J gave up 2 bases; unmatched junction bases: 0. The CDR3 length is 15 residues. The CDR3 nucleotides read TGCGCCAGCAGCCAAGGACTAGCGGGGGCCTACGAGCAGTACTTC. Translating it yields CASSQGLAGAYEQYF.

CDR3 region: CASSLQGMPSYGYTF. DNA of the CDR3: TGTGCCAGCAGCTTGCAGGGGATGCCCTCTTATGGCTACACCTTC. V is TRBV5-4 and J is TRBJ1-2; a possible D gene is TRBD1 (6 bases). The ends were cut back, 1 base at V and 5 bases at J, with 15 bases in the middle. CDR1 is SGHNT and CDR2 is YYREEE in the germline V gene (reference sequence). This CDR3 has 15 residues.

About this clone: Because the CDR3's place on the DNA is in doubt, the DNA is left out and the CDR3 is given as listed by TCRdb. J is TRBJ1-2 and V is TRBV6-5; TRBD1 was called by the table and not checked on the DNA. The CDR3 has 13 residues if both end residues are counted. CDR1 and CDR2 from the germline V gene are MNHEY and SVGAGI. CDR3 sequence reads: CASSSSAGYGYTF.

V usage is TRBV7-2 and J usage is TRBJ2-3; 10 bases are shared with TRBD2. The CDR3 contains 15 residues. V dropped 4 bases and J dropped 3; count of bases not matched to a gene: 4. Germline CDR1 SGHTA, CDR2 FQGNSA. The CDR3 reads CASSWASGSTDTQYF. CDR3 bases: TGTGCCAGCAGCTGGGCTAGCGGGAGTACAGATACGCAGTATTTT.

The rearrangement joins TRBV10-1 to TRBJ2-1; 7 bases are shared with TRBD2. Germline CDR1 WNHNN, CDR2 SYGVQD (reference sequence). The J segment lost 7 bases and the V segment lost 0 bases, leaving 6 bases of the junction unmatched. CDR3 length: 15 residues. In DNA form, the CDR3 reads TGCGCCAGCAGTGAGTCTGGCGGGGGTATAAATGAGCAGTTCTTC. Its protein is CASSESGGGINEQFF.

This chain links TRBV5-1 with TRBJ2-1, with TRBD2 matching 9 bases. V gave up 2 bases and J gave up 1 base; unmatched junction bases: 7. The length of the CDR3 is 17 residues. Germline V lookup: CDR1 SGHRS, CDR2 YFSETQ. This CDR3 is CASSFSGSIVSYNEQFF. The CDR3 DNA reads as TGCGCCAGCAGCTTTAGCGGGAGTATCGTTTCCTACAATGAGCAGTTCTTC.

This chain uses TRBV20-1 with TRBJ2-7; D is ambiguous. Germline values: CDR1 DFQATT, CDR2 SNEGSKA (reference sequence). V lost 1 base, J lost 5 bases, and 3 bases lay in between. This CDR3 has 10 amino acids. The CDR3 nucleotides read TGCAGTGCTAGAGCCGACGAGCAGTACTTC. Protein sequence: CSARADEQYF.

V gene TRBV5-1 combines with J gene TRBJ2-3; 9 positions agree with TRBD2. Germline assignment: CDR1 SGHRS and CDR2 YFSETQ. V shed 0 bases, J shed 2 bases, and the junction held 1 base outside the gene matches. CDR3 length: 15 residues. CDR3 DNA: TGCGCCAGCAGCTTGGCTAGCGGGAACACAGATACGCAGTATTTT. Amino acid sequence: CASSLASGNTDTQYF.

This chain connects TRBV5-1 to TRBJ2-5; D may be TRBD1 (7 bases). This CDR3 contains 15 residues. Germline assignment: CDR1 SGHRS and CDR2 YFSETQ. V was cut by 0 bases and J by 4 bases, with 13 bases left in between. In DNA form, the CDR3 reads TGCGCCAGCAGCTTGGGGACAGGAGGGCGAGAGACCCAGTACTTC. It is translated as CASSLGTGGRETQYF. Using reference TRBV5-1 and TRBJ2-5 for the parts outside the CDR3, the full variable domain is KAGVTQTPRYLIKTRGQQVTLSCSPISGHRSVSWYQQTPGQGLQFLFEYFSETQRNKGNFPGRFSGRQFSNSRSEMNVSTLELGDSALYLCASSLGTGGRETQYFGPGTRLLVL.

The gene calls are TRBV6-6 and TRBJ1-3; TRBD1 aligns across 10 bases. The germline V gene has CDR1 MNHNY and CDR2 SVGAGI (reference sequence). This CDR3 comprises 15 residues. With V trimmed by 2 bases and J by 2 bases, 0 bases remained unmatched. The CDR3 sequence: CASSYDRGPGNTIYF. CDR3 DNA sequence: TGTGCCAGCAGTTACGACAGGGGGCCTGGAAACACCATATATTTT.

The V and J genes are TRBV7-9 and TRBJ1-1; D gene unclear. CDR3 length equals 17 residues. Germline-derived CDR1 and CDR2 are SEHNR and FQNEAQ (reference sequence). Trimming stripped 5 bases from V and 2 bases from J, with 21 bases between. Here the CDR3 DNA reads TGTGCCAGCAGCCCCTTATTCAAGAGGAGCGAAAACACTGAAGCTTTCTTT. The encoded protein is CASSPLFKRSENTEAFF.

As regards this clone: An end of the junction does not agree with germline; a read error may underlie this. V and J are TRBV7-7 and TRBJ1-5; D not resolved. Germline loops: CDR1 SSHAT, CDR2 FNYEAQ (reference sequence). This CDR3 is 14 amino acids long. This CDR3 reads CASSPTQSNQPQHF. In DNA, the CDR3 is TGTGCTAGCAGTCCCACACAGAGCAATCAGCCCCAGCATTTT.

The gene calls are TRBV7-3 and TRBJ2-1; possibly TRBD1 for D (6 bases). Trimming pared 5 bases from V and 5 bases from J, leaving 13 bases between. Germline CDR1 SGHTA, CDR2 FQGTGA. The CDR3 spans 14 residues. The CDR3 sequence: CASSKSGHNNEQFF. CDR3 DNA: TGTGCCAGCAGCAAATCGGGACACAACAATGAGCAGTTCTTC.

This chain links TRBV5-1 with TRBJ2-7; TRBD2 aligns across 9 bases. Germline V gene lookup returns CDR1 SGHRS and CDR2 YFSETQ. With 4 bases clipped from V and 2 bases from J, the junction kept 4 bases outside the gene matches. The CDR3 runs to 14 residues. CDR3 bases: TGCGCCAGCAGCCCTAGCGGGGAGACCTACGAGCAGTACTTC. Its translation is CASSPSGETYEQYF.

This rearrangement joins TRBV6-1 to TRBJ2-1; 14 bases map to TRBD2. The CDR3 has 19 amino acids. The germline gives CDR1 MNHNS, CDR2 SASEGT. V was pared by 2 bases and J by 0 bases, with 6 bases of the junction left unmatched. CDR3 protein: CASSERGLAGAISYNEQFF. CDR3 in DNA: TGTGCCAGCAGTGAACGGGGACTAGCGGGAGCGATCTCCTACAATGAGCAGTTCTTC.